This is a list of T cell receptor beta chains from one sample in a study of cytomegalovirus exposure and HLA in healthy donors. Here immunoSEQ multiplex PCR was the method, and the copy in TCRdb shows in-frame clones only, minus some. The sample records 75,000 to 90,000 clones, roughly 80% being singletons. The material sequenced was PBMCs. The receptors were gathered from a man aged 35-49 years in good health and CMV-seronegative. The conserved cysteine and the conserved F or W are not part of the CDR3 here. Only part of the rows carry a size: once, few, many, or a class if the clone is expanded.

abundance: -
j_gene: TRBJ2-1
v_gene: TRBV19
len: 13
CDR3aa: ASSIDWTRGNEQF

abundance: -
j_gene: TRBJ1-1
v_gene: TRBV10-3
len: 13
CDR3aa: AISESVEVNTEAF

abundance: -
j_gene: TRBJ1-4
v_gene: TRBV10-2
len: 15
CDR3aa: ASSESLQGADNEKLF

abundance: once
j_gene: TRBJ2-3
v_gene: TRBV2
len: 13
CDR3aa: ASYLGQGASDTQY

abundance: -
j_gene: TRBJ2-2
v_gene: TRBV5-4
len: 12
CDR3aa: ASSFRDPTGELF

abundance: once
j_gene: TRBJ2-3
v_gene: TRBV11-3
len: 16
CDR3aa: ASSLGPGLAGYTDTQY

abundance: -
j_gene: TRBJ2-7
v_gene: TRBV9
len: 13
CDR3aa: ASSASDREVVEQY

abundance: -
j_gene: TRBJ1-5
v_gene: TRBV19
len: 11
CDR3aa: ASTPDSYQPQH

abundance: -
j_gene: TRBJ1-5
v_gene: TRBV2
len: 11
CDR3aa: ASRGAENQPQH

abundance: -
j_gene: TRBJ1-1
v_gene: TRBV19
len: 12
CDR3aa: ASSVTGMNTEAF

abundance: -
j_gene: TRBJ2-3
v_gene: TRBV5-1
len: 13
CDR3aa: ASKASGSSLDTQY

abundance: -
j_gene: TRBJ2-3
v_gene: TRBV7-3
len: 11
CDR3aa: ASSSTGVDTQY

abundance: -
j_gene: TRBJ2-7
v_gene: TRBV5-1
len: 9
CDR3aa: ASSEGDEQY

abundance: -
j_gene: TRBJ2-2
v_gene: TRBV7-9
len: 13
CDR3aa: ASSLLPLGPGELF

abundance: once
j_gene: TRBJ1-1
v_gene: TRBV6-6
len: 11
CDR3aa: ASSLNSGTEAF

abundance: once
j_gene: TRBJ2-3
v_gene: TRBV5-4
len: 13
CDR3aa: ASSSGLQGKDTQY

abundance: -
j_gene: TRBJ2-3
v_gene: TRBV9
len: 14
CDR3aa: ASSVEGGEGIDTQY

abundance: -
j_gene: TRBJ2-7
v_gene: TRBV28
len: 10
CDR3aa: ASRGAAIEQY

abundance: -
j_gene: TRBJ2-7
v_gene: TRBV14
len: 12
CDR3aa: ASSPLAVSYEQY

abundance: -
j_gene: TRBJ2-1
v_gene: TRBV7-2
len: 16
CDR3aa: ASSLTSGALGLYNEQF

abundance: few
j_gene: TRBJ2-7
v_gene: TRBV9
len: 13
CDR3aa: ASSVGSGSLYEQY

abundance: -
j_gene: TRBJ1-3
v_gene: TRBV15
len: 15
CDR3aa: ATSREGTGFLGNTIY